This is a list of T cell receptor beta chains from one sample in a study of molecular identifiers for immune sequencing clone quantification. TCRdb called the PCR reads again in MiXCR, with one record for every CDR3 protein. The table includes around 320,000 distinct CDR3 sequences, roughly a quarter detected once. Sample: naive CD8+ T cells from blood, with Jurkat cell RNA spiked in. The receptors come from a human donor in good health. Some libraries in this study had Jurkat cell RNA spiked in. Both conserved end residues are part of each CDR3. The D gene is left open where the match is weak. The size field is filled for only some rows; it gives once, few, many or a size class.

TRBJ1-5 TRBV28 - - TGTGCCATCGGCTGGGAAATCTCGCACCAGCCCCAGCATTTT CAIGWEISHQPQHF
TRBJ2-2 TRBV10-2 - - TGCGCCAGCACCTTCAGCTCCGGGGAGCTGTTTTTT CASTFSSGELFF
TRBJ1-1 TRBV4-1 - many TGCGCCAGCAGCCTTCACCTTAATCAGATCACTGAAGCTTTCTTT CASSLHLNQITEAFF
TRBJ2-7 TRBV20-1 TRBD2 many TGCAGTGCTAGAGCCGCGACTAGCGACCTCTACGAGCAGTACTTC CSARAATSDLYEQYF
TRBJ2-2 TRBV10-1 TRBD1 - TGCGCCAGCAGTGGCGGGACAGGGGTCCCCGGGGAGCTGTTTTTT CASSGGTGVPGELFF
TRBJ2-7 TRBV9 - - TGTGCCAGCAGCGAGGGGTCAGGGCCTCGCGAGCAGTACTTC CASSEGSGPREQYF
TRBJ2-7 TRBV29-1 - many TGCAGCGTTGAAGGAGCAGGCGACATCTCCTACGAGCAGTACTTC CSVEGAGDISYEQYF
TRBJ2-7 TRBV28 TRBD2 - TGTGCCAGCAGTTTAGGACTAGTGCCCCCCTACGAGCAGTACTTC CASSLGLVPPYEQYF
TRBJ2-3 TRBV20-1 - many TGCAGTGCTAGAGATTATCCTAGAATCTCAGATACGCAGTATTTT CSARDYPRISDTQYF
TRBJ1-5 TRBV6-1 - many TGTGCCAGCAGTGAAAGTGGCTTTCGAACAGGGAGTCGTCAGCCCCAGCATTTT CASSESGFRTGSRQPQHF
TRBJ2-2 TRBV29-1 - many TGCAGCGTGCTGGGGGTTCTGAACACCGGGGAGCTGTTTTTT CSVLGVLNTGELFF
TRBJ2-5 TRBV7-3 - many TGTGCCAGCAGTCCAACTGGATCCCTTCGAGAGACCCAGTACTTC CASSPTGSLRETQYF
TRBJ2-7 TRBV29-1 TRBD1 - TGCAGCGTTGAAGTCGGGGACAGTAATCCGGATTACGAGCAGTACTTC CSVEVGDSNPDYEQYF
TRBJ1-2 TRBV6-5 - - TGTGCCAGCATCGATCTGGCAGGTGACTATGGCTACACCTTC CASIDLAGDYGYTF
TRBJ1-5 TRBV27 TRBD1 many TGTGCCAGCAGTAACAGGGGCCTAAATCAGCCCCAGCATTTT CASSNRGLNQPQHF
TRBJ2-2 TRBV13 TRBD2 - TGTGCCAGCAGAGACGTCAGCGGGACTATTATCGGGGAGCTGTTTTTT CASRDVSGTIIGELFF
TRBJ2-3 TRBV5-1 - many TGCGCCAGCAGCTTCGGAATCGGAAATGATACGCAGTATTTT CASSFGIGNDTQYF
TRBJ2-1 TRBV4-3 TRBD2 - TGCGCCAGCAGCCAAGATGCTAGCGGGGTATACAATGAGCAGTTCTTC CASSQDASGVYNEQFF
TRBJ1-4 TRBV27 - - TGTGCCAGCAGTTCGACGGGACTGCTTAATGAAAAACTGTTTTTT CASSSTGLLNEKLFF
TRBJ2-1 TRBV27 - once TGTGCCGGCAGTTTATCCCCCTCCCCTTCGGAGGAGCAGTTCTTC CAGSLSPSPSEEQFF
TRBJ1-1 TRBV9 - - TGTGCCAGCAGCGATAATATAAACATGAACACTGAAGCTTTCTTT CASSDNINMNTEAFF
TRBJ2-7 TRBV5-8 - few TGTGCCAGCAGTTACGACAGCTCCTACGAGCAGTACTTC CASSYDSSYEQYF
TRBJ2-3 TRBV4-2 - many TGTGCCAGCAGCCCGAACGAGGGCCCTCCTTATACGCAGTATTTT CASSPNEGPPYTQYF
TRBJ2-3 TRBV5-4 TRBD2 many TGTGCCAGCAGCTCCCCGGCAGCGGGGGTAGCAGATACGCAGTATTTT CASSSPAAGVADTQYF
TRBJ2-3 TRBV28 - - TGTGCCAGCAGTACTCCCAGCGGGCTTAGCACAGATACGCAGTATTTT CASSTPSGLSTDTQYF
TRBJ2-1 TRBV20-1 - - TGCAGTGCTAGAGATTTTCGTCGGGATAGTCTCCATGAGCAGTTCTTC CSARDFRRDSLHEQFF
TRBJ2-3 TRBV7-9 - few TGTGCCAGCAGCTCGCAAACGGGGGCGGGAACAGATACGCAGTATTTT CASSSQTGAGTDTQYF
TRBJ2-7 TRBV27 TRBD2 - TGTGCCAGCATTGGAGGGACTAGCCTCCCCTACGAGCAGCACTTC CASIGGTSLPYEQHF
TRBJ2-5 TRBV7-9 - many TGTGCCAGCACCGAACTTTCCGAGACCCAGTACTTC CASTELSETQYF
TRBJ1-1 TRBV28 - few TGTGCCAGCAGCCCCCTGTCGGGGACTGAAGCTTTCTTT CASSPLSGTEAFF
TRBJ2-5 TRBV29-1 - many TGCAGCGTTGAAATTAGCTACAGCCTCAAAGAGACCCAGTACTTC CSVEISYSLKETQYF
TRBJ2-7 TRBV28 - many TGTGCCAGCAGTTCCCGCTTATCTTCCTACGAGCAGTACTTC CASSSRLSSYEQYF
TRBJ1-5 TRBV12-3/TRBV12-4 TRBD1 - TGTGCCAGCGGCCACACTGGGACAGGGGGCTTTCAGCCCCAGCATTTT CASGHTGTGGFQPQHF
TRBJ2-3 TRBV27 - - TGTGCCAGCAGTTTGAGCTTCCCGATGACAGATACGCAGTATTTT CASSLSFPMTDTQYF